These 2 T cell receptor beta chains originate from one sample sequenced in a study of CD8 T cells in ankylosing spondylitis. TCRdb reprocessed the 5' RACE reads with MiXCR, giving one entry per CDR3 protein. Among roughly 220,000 distinct CDR3 sequences, around 20% were seen once, and the ten largest hold about 42%. Study conclusions and caveats: A TCR beta motif of 7 to 9 highly homologous variants seemed to mark ankylosing spondylitis blood.

These receptors' targets are unknown. Sequencing used blood, either unsorted or a sorted T cell fraction (not recorded which). The receptors were sampled from a male donor with ankylosing spondylitis.

This clonotype appeared many times. This rearrangement joins TRBV4-3 to TRBJ2-7; the match to TRBD2 covers 7 bases. The J segment lost 4 bases and the V segment lost 0 bases, leaving 9 bases of the junction unmatched. This CDR3 has 16 amino acids. From germline, CDR1 is LGHNA and CDR2 YSLEER. The CDR3 DNA is TGCGCCAGCAGCCAAGATCAGGCGGGAGAGGCTTACGAGCAGTACTTC. Protein: CASSQDQAGEAYEQYF.

This clonotype showed up many times. The rearrangement links TRBV5-1 to TRBJ2-5; the D gene is possibly TRBD1 (5 bases). V was shortened by 0 bases and J by 2 bases, with 14 bases between the two germline ends. Germline V gene sequence: CDR1 SGHRS, CDR2 YFSETQ. This CDR3 is 16 amino acids long. In DNA, the CDR3 is TGCGCCAGCAGCTTGGCCTTCACAGGTGTACAAGAGACCCAGTACTTC. Its translation is CASSLAFTGVQETQYF.